What follows are 13 T cell receptor beta chains derived from one specimen sequenced in a study of radiation and T cells in renal cell carcinoma. The protocol was immunoSEQ multiplex PCR, while the TCRdb copy is restricted to in-frame clones and leaves out a portion. The sample comprises roughly 130,000 clones, around 90% of which are singletons, and 5% to 6% rests with the top ten. Time point reported: blood 2 weeks post-SBRT. Treatment described: 15 Gy SBRT to primary tumor, nephrectomy 4 weeks later. Sequencing used blood, obtained from a patient whose treatment included radiotherapy and nephrectomy. The receptor source for this set is a woman aged 70-85 years with renal cell carcinoma.

The rearrangement joins TRBV7-9 to TRBJ1-1, with TRBD1 as a possible D gene (5 bases). The V end was cut by 7 bases, the J end by 4 bases, with 22 bases between. CDR1 and CDR2 (germline): SEHNR, FQNEAQ (reference sequence). The CDR3 covers 16 residues. The CDR3 is CASNFNAGFRVTEAFF. Written as DNA, the CDR3 is TGTGCCAGCAACTTTAACGCAGGGTTTCGAGTCACTGAAGCTTTCTTT.

V and J are TRBV4-3 and TRBJ1-6; D remains unclear. The CDR3 covers 13 residues. The V and J ends lost 1 base and 10 bases respectively, with 8 bases between them. Germline-derived CDR1 and CDR2 are LGHNA and YSLEER. CDR3 sequence reads: CASSQVGGSPLHF. CDR3 bases: TGCGCCAGCAGCCAAGTTGGAGGGTCACCCCTCCACTTT.

The chain employs TRBV11-2 and TRBJ2-5; D unclear. V was pared by 1 base and J by 5 bases, with 11 bases between. Looked up from germline, CDR1 is SGHAT and CDR2 is FQNNGV. CDR3 length equals 14 residues. CDR3 bases: TGTGCCAGCAGCTTAGGCCCGGGTTGGGAGACCCAGTACTTC. It yields the protein CASSLGPGWETQYF.

This clone has more than one count but fewer than ten. The chain employs TRBV16 and TRBJ2-7; no clear D. The CDR3 has 14 amino acids. Germline loops: CDR1 KGHSY, CDR2 FQNENV. V lost 0 bases and J lost 1, with 7 bases in between. The CDR3 DNA sequence: TGTGCCAGCAGCCAATCCACCGCATCCTACGAGCAGTACTTC. Its translation is CASSQSTASYEQYF. Together with reference TRBV16 and TRBJ2-7, the CDR3 gives the full variable domain: GEEVAQTPKHLVRGEGQKAKLYCAPIKGHSYVFWYQQVLKNEFKFLISFQNENVFDETGMPKERFSAKCLPNSPCSLEIQATKLEDSAVYFCASSQSTASYEQYFGPGTRLTVT.

The chain couples TRBV28 to TRBJ1-2, with 8 nucleotides matching TRBD1. The germline V gene has CDR1 MDHEN and CDR2 SYDVKM. The CDR3 covers 16 residues. Trimming at V came to 4 bases and at J to 4 bases, leaving 11 bases not matched to a gene. This chain's CDR3 is CASSSSGTGMIYGYTF. CDR3 nucleotides: TGTGCCAGCAGTTCATCAGGGACAGGAATGATCTATGGCTACACCTTC.

The genes are TRBV7-2 and TRBJ2-3, with D uncertain. The CDR3 runs 13 residues. Germline values: CDR1 SGHTA, CDR2 FQGNSA. V lost 5 bases and J 6 bases, leaving 12 bases between the germline ends. CDR3 sequence reads: CASSLTFADTQYF. For the CDR3, the DNA is TGTGCCAGCAGCCTCACTTTTGCGGATACGCAGTATTTT.

This chain connects TRBV10-3 to TRBJ1-2; 7 positions match TRBD1. CDR1 ENHRY and CDR2 SYGVKD come from the germline V gene. This CDR3 has 13 amino acids. V shed 10 bases and J 0 bases; nucleotides not matched to a gene: 5. Here the CDR3 reads CATGTATNYGYTF. The CDR3 nucleotides read TGTGCCACTGGGACAGCCACTAACTATGGCTACACCTTC.

The rearrangement uses TRBV5-4 and TRBJ2-5; tentative D call: TRBD2 (6 bases). Germline lookup yields CDR1 SGHNT and CDR2 YYREEE (reference sequence). V lost 4 bases and J lost 5, with 15 bases in between. The CDR3 extends over 14 amino acids. The CDR3 protein is CASSPGLPRETQYF. CDR3 bases: TGTGCCAGCAGCCCGGGACTGCCACGGGAGACCCAGTACTTC.

This clone is a singleton in its sample. This chain joins TRBV28 and TRBJ2-3; 7 bases agree with TRBD2. The CDR3 spans 13 residues. Germline V gene sequence: CDR1 MDHEN, CDR2 SYDVKM. V gave up 7 bases and J gave up 0 bases; unmatched junction bases: 1. The CDR3 bases are TGTGCCAGCACCGGGGGGAGCACAGATACGCAGTATTTT. Its protein is CASTGGSTDTQYF.

The genes are TRBV5-1 and TRBJ1-1, with 11 bases identical to TRBD1. The CDR3 totals 17 residues. Germline CDR1 and CDR2: SGHRS and YFSETQ. The trim removed 4 bases at V and 0 bases at J, leaving 8 bases unmatched. The CDR3 protein is CASSPNGQGALNTEAFF. As DNA, the CDR3 is TGCGCCAGCAGCCCTAACGGACAGGGGGCATTGAACACTGAAGCTTTCTTT. The variable domain in full, completed from reference TRBV5-1 and TRBJ1-1, reads KAGVTQTPRYLIKTRGQQVTLSCSPISGHRSVSWYQQTPGQGLQFLFEYFSETQRNKGNFPGRFSGRQFSNSRSEMNVSTLELGDSALYLCASSPNGQGALNTEAFFGQGTRLTVV.

The sample holds one count of this clone. The sample contains more than one DNA sequence encoding this CDR3. The chain has TRBV6-1 and TRBJ2-7; 7 nucleotides agree with TRBD1. The CDR3 runs 13 residues. V shed 5 bases, J shed 0 bases, and the junction held 1 base outside the gene matches. Germline CDR1 is MNHNS and CDR2 is SASEGT. The CDR3 is CASSRQGSYEQYF. Written as DNA, the CDR3 is TGTGCCAGCAGTCGACAGGGCTCCTACGAGCAGTACTTC.

The chain couples TRBV9 to TRBJ1-3; D not resolved. Germline-derived CDR1 and CDR2 are SGDLS and YYNGEE. The length of the CDR3 is 15 residues. V was clipped by 0 bases and J by 0 bases, with 7 bases between them. The CDR3 bases are TGTGCCAGCAGCGTAGGCGGCGGCTCTGGAAACACCATATATTTT. Encoded protein: CASSVGGGSGNTIYF. Complete variable domain (other parts from reference TRBV9 and TRBJ1-3): DSGVTQTPKHLITATGQRVTLRCSPRSGDLSVYWYQQSLDQGLQFLIQYYNGEERAKGNILERFSAQQFPDLHSELNLSSLELGDSALYFCASSVGGGSGNTIYFGEGSWLTVV.

The chain is built from TRBV6-5 and TRBJ2-2; 10 nucleotides agree with TRBD1. The V gene's germline CDR1 is MNHEY and CDR2 SVGAGI. The trim removed 7 bases at V and 7 bases at J, leaving 9 bases unmatched. The CDR3 length is 15 residues. Here the CDR3 reads CASKPPGQGIGELFF. In nucleotides, the CDR3 is TGTGCCAGCAAGCCTCCGGGACAGGGGATCGGGGAGCTGTTTTTT.